This TCR beta chain was profiled in a study of beta chain features in type 1 diabetes. The wider study: The number of sorted cells examined across all samples was under 130,000,000. Study-level results: People with Type 1 diabetes carried modestly yet significantly shorter TCRB CDR3s in all four CD4+ subsets.

cDNA synthesis used the whole RNA isolate, giving expressed TCRB sequences. The repertoire was sequenced with immunoSEQ multiplex PCR; TCRdb's copy has only in-frame clones and lacks some. This table has 250,000 to 350,000 clones, 15% appearing once. Losses at the gene ends were 1 base for V and 3 bases for J; bases not matched to a gene: 1. CDR3 length: 14 amino acids. Germline V gene data show CDR1 as GTSNPN and CDR2 as SVGIG (reference sequence). Comment on this clone: The antigen is unknown.

The rearrangement uses TRBV30 and TRBJ2-3; TRBD1 agrees at 10 bases. Sequencing was carried out using naive CD4+ T cells from blood. The receptor's source is a man aged 18 to 30 with type 1 diabetes. CDR3: CAWSGGQGTDTQYF. The CDR3, as DNA: TGTGCCTGGAGTGGGGGACAGGGGACAGATACGCAGTATTTT.